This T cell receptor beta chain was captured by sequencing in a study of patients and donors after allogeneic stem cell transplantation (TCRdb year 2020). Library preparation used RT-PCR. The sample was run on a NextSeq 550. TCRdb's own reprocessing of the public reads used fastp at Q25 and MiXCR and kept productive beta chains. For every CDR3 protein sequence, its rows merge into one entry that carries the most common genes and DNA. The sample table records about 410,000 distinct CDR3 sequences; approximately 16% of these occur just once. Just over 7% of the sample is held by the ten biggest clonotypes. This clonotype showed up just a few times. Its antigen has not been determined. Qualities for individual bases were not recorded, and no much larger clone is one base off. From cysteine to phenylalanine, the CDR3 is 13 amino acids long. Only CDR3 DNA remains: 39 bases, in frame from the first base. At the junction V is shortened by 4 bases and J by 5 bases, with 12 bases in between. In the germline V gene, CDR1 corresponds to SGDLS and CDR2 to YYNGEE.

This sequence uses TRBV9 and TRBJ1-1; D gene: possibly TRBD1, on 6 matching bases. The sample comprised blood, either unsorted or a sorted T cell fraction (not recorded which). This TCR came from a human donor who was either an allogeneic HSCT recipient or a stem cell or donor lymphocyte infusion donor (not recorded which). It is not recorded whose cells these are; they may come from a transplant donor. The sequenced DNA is TGTGCCAGCAGCCCAGGGGCTTGGACTGAAGCTTTCTTT. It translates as CASSPGAWTEAFF. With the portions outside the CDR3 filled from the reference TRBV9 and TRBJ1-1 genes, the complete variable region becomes DSGVTQTPKHLITATGQRVTLRCSPRSGDLSVYWYQQSLDQGLQFLIQYYNGEERAKGNILERFSAQQFPDLHSELNLSSLELGDSALYFCASSPGAWTEAFFGQGTRLTVV.